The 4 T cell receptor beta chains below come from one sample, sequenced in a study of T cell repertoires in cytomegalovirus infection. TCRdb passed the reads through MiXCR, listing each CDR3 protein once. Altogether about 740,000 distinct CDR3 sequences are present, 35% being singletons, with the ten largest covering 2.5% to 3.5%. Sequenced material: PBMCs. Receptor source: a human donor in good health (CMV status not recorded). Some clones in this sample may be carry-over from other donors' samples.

CDR3 in DNA: TGTGCCAGCCTCAACAACAGGGCTGTTGAGCAGTTCTTC. Residues: CASLNNRAVEQFF. V usage is TRBV2 and J usage is TRBJ2-1; a possible D gene is TRBD1 (6 bases). V shed 8 bases and J shed 9 bases, with 17 bases lying between them. The CDR3 has 13 residues. Looked up from germline, CDR1 is SNHLY and CDR2 is FYNNEI.

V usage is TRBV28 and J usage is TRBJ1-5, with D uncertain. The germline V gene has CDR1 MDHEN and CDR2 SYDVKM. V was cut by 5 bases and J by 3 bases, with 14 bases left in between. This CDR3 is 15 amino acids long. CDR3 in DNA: TGTGCCAGCAGTCCCCCCAGGACGAACAATCAGCCCCAGCATTTT. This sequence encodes CASSPPRTNNQPQHF.

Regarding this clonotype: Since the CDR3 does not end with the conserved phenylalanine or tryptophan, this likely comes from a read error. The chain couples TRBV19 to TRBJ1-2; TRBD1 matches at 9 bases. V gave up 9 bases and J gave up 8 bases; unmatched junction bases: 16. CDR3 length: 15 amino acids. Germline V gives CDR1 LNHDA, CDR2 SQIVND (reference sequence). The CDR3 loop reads CARRSEPQGAYGYTL. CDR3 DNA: TGTGCCAGGAGGTCCGAACCACAGGGGGCGTACGGCTACACCTTA.

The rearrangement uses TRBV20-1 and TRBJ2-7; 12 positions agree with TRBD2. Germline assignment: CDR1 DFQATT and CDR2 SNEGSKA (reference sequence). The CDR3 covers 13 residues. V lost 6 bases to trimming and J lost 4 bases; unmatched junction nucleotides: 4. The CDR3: CSALAGGTYEQYF. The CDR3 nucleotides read TGCAGTGCACTAGCGGGAGGCACATACGAGCAGTACTTC.